This TCR beta chain emerged from a study of monozygotic twins with inflammatory bowel disease. This CDR3 comprises 16 residues. From germline, CDR1 is SEHNR and CDR2 FQNEAQ (reference sequence). On this clonotype: Its antigen is not known.

Blood was drawn at approximately 2.3 ml per donor. Study conclusions and caveats: Backing was not found for a single strong signal or clonotype associated with IBD.

After re-calling the 5' RACE reads, TCRdb lists one entry per CDR3 protein, DNA absent. The sample yields 70,000 to 95,000 distinct CDR3 sequences, of which the top ten take up around 7%. This sequence originates from a human donor with ulcerative colitis or Crohn's disease, or a healthy co-twin of an affected twin (not recorded which). Source material: blood. The chain joins TRBV7-9 to TRBJ2-7; TCRdb lists TRBD1, though no DNA is available to test this call. CDR3 loop: CASSSDRVGGAYEQYF.